This T cell receptor (beta chain) appears in the sequencing data of a study of Ad26.COV2.S vaccination and SARS-CoV-2 variants. Study context: Donor was assigned to the Ad26.COV2.S arm of trial COV1001.

Measured with immunoSEQ multiplex PCR; TCRdb has only the in-frame clones, and not every one. The sample shows a few hundred thousand clones, around 87% of them seen only once. A note on this clone: Antigen: not known.

Deletions cut 5 bases from V and 2 bases from J, with 13 bases between. Looked up from germline, CDR1 is SGHTA and CDR2 is FQGNSA. CDR3 length: 14 amino acids. Treatment described: approximately 18 received Ad26.COV2.S at low or high dose, single or two shots; several received placebo; per-sample allocation not given. Samples analyzed were those drawn on day 63 after the first vaccine or placebo injection. Study outcomes and limitations: CD8+ and CD4+ T cells specific for spike reportedly responded with substantial breadth after vaccination. Spike-specific TCR breadth was greater after Ad26.COV2.S than placebo.

The origin of this receptor is a person aged 18-60 years who received the Ad26.COV2.S COVID-19 vaccine or a placebo. The chain recombines TRBV7-2 with TRBJ2-7, with D perhaps assigned TRBD1 or TRBD2 (5 bases each). This specimen consisted of peripheral blood, obtained in a trial of Ad26.COV2.S vaccine versus placebo. The CDR3: CASSRRDGPYEQYF. CDR3 DNA: TGTGCCAGCAGCCGCCGGGACGGCCCCTACGAGCAGTACTTC.